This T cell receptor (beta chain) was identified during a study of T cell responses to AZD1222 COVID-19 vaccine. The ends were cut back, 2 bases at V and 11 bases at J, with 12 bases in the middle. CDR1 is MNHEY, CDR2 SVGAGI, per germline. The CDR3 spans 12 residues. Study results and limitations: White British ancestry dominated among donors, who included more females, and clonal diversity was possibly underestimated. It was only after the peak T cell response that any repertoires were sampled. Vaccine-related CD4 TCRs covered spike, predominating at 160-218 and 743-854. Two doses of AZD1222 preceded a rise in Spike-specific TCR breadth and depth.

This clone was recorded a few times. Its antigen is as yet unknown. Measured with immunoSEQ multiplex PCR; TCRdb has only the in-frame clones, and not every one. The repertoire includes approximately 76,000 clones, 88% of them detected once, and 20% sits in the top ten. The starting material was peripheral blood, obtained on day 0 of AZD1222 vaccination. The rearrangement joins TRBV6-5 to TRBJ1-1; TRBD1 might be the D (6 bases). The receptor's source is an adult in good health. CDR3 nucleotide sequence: TGTGCCAGCAGTTACAGAGGGGGGAGTGCTTTCTTT. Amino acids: CASSYRGGSAFF.